This T cell receptor beta chain was identified in a study of glioma-infiltrating T cells. Comment on this clonotype: Its matching antigen is unknown.

Overall study findings and caveats: Only very few CDR3 sequences appeared in both tissue and blood. Non-neoplastic patients had below-expected tissue-blood divergence, while all gliomas exceeded expectation.

V was pared by 1 base and J by 6 bases, with 0 bases of the junction left unmatched. The CDR3 consists of 14 residues. Using RNA template, CDR3s of TCR alpha and beta were amplified with iRepertoire arm-PCR. One-step reverse transcription and amplification started from approximately 100-400 ng of tissue mRNA or PBMC total RNA. TCRdb independently ran MiXCR on the multiplex PCR reads; one entry per CDR3 protein. The sample consists of about 89,000 distinct CDR3 sequences, around a quarter of them appearing once. This TCR came from a human donor with low-grade glioma or glioblastoma, undergoing nonglioma brain surgery, or in good health (not recorded which). The chain has TRBV12-3 or TRBV12-4 and TRBJ2-1; TRBD2 agrees at 10 bases. The sequencing sample was made of glioma tissue, nonneoplastic brain tissue, or PBMCs (not recorded which). The DNA of the CDR3 is TGTGCCAGCAGTTTAGGGACTAGCGGCAATGAGCAGTTCTTC. This codes for CASSLGTSGNEQFF.